This TCR beta chain emerged from a study of blood T cell repertoires in COVID-19. Germline V CDR1 and CDR2: MGHRA, YSYEKL. After removal of 0 bases from V and 0 bases from J, the junction contained 3 bases not matched to a gene. The length of the CDR3 is 17 residues. Assay used: immunoSEQ multiplex PCR; TCRdb lists only in-frame clones, some missing. The profile shows about 420,000 clones, 80% to 90% of them singletons. This TCR came from a young man with COVID-19, enrolled during active disease. The sequenced sample was peripheral blood. The V gene is TRBV4-1, the J gene TRBJ2-3; TRBD2 matches 10 bases. The CDR3 reads CASSQELAGISTDTQYF. The CDR3 DNA sequence: TGCGCCAGCAGCCAAGAACTAGCGGGAATTAGCACAGATACGCAGTATTTT.